These 9 T cell receptor beta chains came from one sample sequenced in a study of shared clonotypes between healthy human individuals. The data were produced by immunoSEQ multiplex PCR, yet TCRdb's version contains in-frame clones alone and is incomplete. The table shows 1 million to 1.3 million clones, with roughly 74% occurring only once. The sequencing input was memory CD4+ T cells from PBMCs. Regarding subset: CD45RA-negative fraction. The receptors originated from a man between 18 and 35 years old in good health. Some clones in this sample may be carry-over from other donors' samples.

J is TRBJ2-5 and V is TRBV29-1, with 8 nucleotides matching TRBD1. J gave up 6 bases and V 3 bases, and 9 bases lay outside the gene matches. CDR1 SQVTM and CDR2 ANQGSEA come from the germline V gene. The CDR3 consists of 14 residues. Here the CDR3 DNA reads TGCAGCGTTGAGCGGGGACAGGTTAGCAAGACCCAGTACTTC. The encoded protein is CSVERGQVSKTQYF.

The CDR3 reads CASSQVLGTNSYEQYF. The CDR3 DNA is TGTGCCAGCAGCCAAGTCCTCGGGACAAACTCCTACGAGCAGTACTTC. The rearrangement uses TRBV4-2 and TRBJ2-7, with D maybe TRBD1 (6 bases). CDR3 length equals 16 residues. Germline-derived CDR1 and CDR2 are LGHNA and YNFKEQ. The V and J ends lost 1 base and 0 bases respectively, with 13 bases between them.

This chain uses TRBV7-3 with TRBJ2-3; perhaps TRBD2 as D (5 bases). V lost 0 bases and J 5 bases, leaving 9 bases between the germline ends. The V gene's germline CDR1 is SGHTA and CDR2 FQGTGA. This CDR3 region has 14 residues. Here the CDR3 DNA reads TGTGCCAGCAGCTTAACCGGGGTCCAAGATACGCAGTATTTT. This sequence encodes CASSLTGVQDTQYF.

This clone was picked up many times. This sequence joins TRBV13 and TRBJ2-7, with D unclear. CDR1 and CDR2 from the germline V gene are PRHDT and FYEKMQ (reference sequence). V was shortened by 2 bases and J by 1 base, with 6 bases between the two germline ends. There are 13 residues in the CDR3. The DNA of the CDR3 is TGTGCCAGCAGCTTACTGGGGTCCTACGAGCAGTACTTC. Translating it yields CASSLLGSYEQYF.

The CDR3 loop is CASSLSGLGPRGDEQYF. The CDR3 DNA reads as TGTGCCAGCAGTTTATCCGGACTAGGACCGCGGGGAGACGAGCAGTACTTC. The V and J genes are TRBV28 and TRBJ2-7; TRBD2 agrees at 7 bases. Trimming at V came to 1 base and at J to 5 bases, leaving 14 bases not matched to a gene. The CDR3 loop spans 17 amino acids. The germline V gene has CDR1 MDHEN and CDR2 SYDVKM.

This rearrangement joins TRBV4-1 to TRBJ1-3, with 8 bases lining up with TRBD1. The CDR3 consists of 16 residues. Germline CDR1 MGHRA, CDR2 YSYEKL. V lost 1 base, J lost 4 bases, and 6 bases stayed unmatched. The CDR3 loop reads CASSQAPRGPGNTIYF. The CDR3 nucleotides read TGCGCCAGCAGCCAAGCCCCCAGGGGGCCCGGAAACACCATATATTTT.

The rearrangement joins TRBV23-1 to TRBJ1-4; D unclear. TRBV23-1 is noted as an ORF with a role that remains uncertain. Deletions cut 2 bases from V and 6 bases from J, with 13 bases between. This CDR3 comprises 15 residues. The CDR3 DNA is TGCGCCAGCAGTCAAAACAAGTGGCGTGATGAAAAACTGTTTTTT. It is translated as CASSQNKWRDEKLFF.

The rearrangement joins TRBV18 to TRBJ2-7; 8 positions agree with TRBD2. The CDR3 spans 14 residues. Germline CDR1 reads KGHSH; CDR2 reads LQKENI. V shed 6 bases, J shed 3 bases, and the junction held 7 bases outside the gene matches. CDR3 DNA sequence: TGTGCCAGCTCGGGGGAAGCGGGAGACTACGAGCAGTACTTC. Translating it yields CASSGEAGDYEQYF.

This sequence joins TRBV7-3 and TRBJ1-5; D remains unclear. The length of the CDR3 is 15 residues. The V and J ends lost 1 base and 1 base respectively, with 8 bases between them. Germline V lookup: CDR1 SGHTA, CDR2 FQGTGA. The CDR3 region is CASSLRLQSNQPQHF. The CDR3 region has the DNA TGTGCCAGCAGCTTAAGACTGCAGAGCAATCAGCCCCAGCATTTT.